The clone carrying this TCR beta chain was counted at least ten times. This specimen belongs to a study of T cell repertoires in cytomegalovirus infection. Study as a whole: Matching HLA type, along with CMV infection, was indicated by public TCR beta signatures.

Trimming took off 7 bases at V and 5 bases at J, with 14 bases between the two ends. This CDR3 is built from 12 residues. The germline V gene encodes CDR1 DFQATT and CDR2 SNEGSKA (reference sequence). Using its own MiXCR run on the reads, TCRdb lists one record per CDR3 protein. The sample shows hundreds of thousands of distinct CDR3 sequences, 9.6% of them seen only once. The chain is built from TRBV20-1 and TRBJ1-1, with D possibly matching TRBD1 (6 bases). What was sequenced was PBMCs. The sequence derives from a human donor in good health (CMV status not recorded). Some clones in this sample may be carry-over from other donors' samples. The CDR3 nucleotides read TGCAGTGGTACAACAGGGTTTACTGAAGCTTTCTTT. The encoded protein is CSGTTGFTEAFF.